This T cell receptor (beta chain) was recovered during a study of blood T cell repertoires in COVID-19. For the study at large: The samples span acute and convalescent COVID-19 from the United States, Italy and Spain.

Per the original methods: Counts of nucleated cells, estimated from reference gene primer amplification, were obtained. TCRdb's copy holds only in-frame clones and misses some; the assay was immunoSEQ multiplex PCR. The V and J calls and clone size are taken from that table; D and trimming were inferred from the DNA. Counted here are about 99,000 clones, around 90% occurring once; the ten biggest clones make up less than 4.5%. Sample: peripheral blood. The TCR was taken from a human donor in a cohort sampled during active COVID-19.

CDR3 region: CASSFVQGVNEKLFF. The CDR3 region has the DNA TGTGCCAGCAGCTTCGTGCAGGGGGTTAATGAAAAACTGTTTTTT. This rearrangement joins TRBV7-2 to TRBJ1-4, with 7 bases matching TRBD1. V trimming: 3 bases; J trimming: 4 bases; junction bases outside the gene matches: 5. This CDR3 has 15 amino acids. Germline loops: CDR1 SGHTA, CDR2 FQGNSA.